This entry is about one T cell receptor beta chain. Antigen unknown. The data are from a study of CD8+CD57+ T cells in acquired aplastic anemia. About the research overall: The mean DNA yield obtained from sorted CD4+ and CD8+ cells came to 3 to 3.5 ug. Healthy donor sequencing depth: 9 million to 10.8 million CD4+, under 14 million CD8+ reads.

Genomic DNA constituted the template upon which TCR beta VDJ and CDR3 profiling was performed. TCRdb re-called the reads through MiXCR, storing one row per CDR3 protein. The sample holds some 150,000 distinct CDR3 sequences, around two fifths seen once. V shed 6 bases and J shed 0 bases, with 11 bases lying between them. Germline CDR1 reads SNHLY; CDR2 reads FYNNEI. This CDR3 has 14 residues. Whole-study findings and limits: Overlapping CD8+ CDR3 repertoires of patients and controls contained some 27 shared sequences. CD8+ Simpson's diversity showed no significant patient-control difference.

The sequence came from a human donor in good health, serving as a control. This chain connects TRBV2 to TRBJ1-2; D gene unclear. The sequenced sample was sorted CD4+, CD8+, or CD8+CD57+ T cells (not recorded which) from PBMCs. CDR3 in DNA: TGTGCCAGCAGCCCCCGAACTGCTAACTATGGCTACACCTTC. It encodes CASSPRTANYGYTF.